These 18 T cell receptor beta chains share one sample of origin, sequenced in a study of beta chain features in type 1 diabetes. No antigens are known for them. Study-wide results and caveats: Across all four CD4+ subsets, people with type 1 diabetes showed modestly shorter TCRB CDR3s.

The study reverse transcribed the entire isolated RNA, so it sequenced expressed TCRB transcripts. The repertoire was sequenced with immunoSEQ multiplex PCR; TCRdb's copy has only in-frame clones and lacks some. The data contain some 660,000 clones, about 14% of them singletons. Sequencing used naive CD4+ T cells from blood. These receptors all stem from a man between 18 and 35 years old with type 1 diabetes.

This clone was counted between two and nine times. V is TRBV30 and J is TRBJ1-1; no reliable D call. V was clipped by 0 bases and J by 11 bases, with 10 bases between them. This CDR3 comprises 11 residues. Germline CDR1 and CDR2: GTSNPN and SVGIG (reference sequence). The CDR3 DNA sequence: TGTGCCTGGAGTGTAGGCGTAGAGGCTTTCTTT. Translated, it gives CAWSVGVEAFF.

A few counts support this clone. V gene TRBV30 combines with J gene TRBJ1-1, with D perhaps TRBD1 (5 bases). Trimming removed 1 base from V and 9 bases from J, with 12 bases in between. This CDR3 is built from 12 residues. In germline, CDR1 is GTSNPN, CDR2 SVGIG (reference sequence). Written as DNA, the CDR3 is TGTGCCTGGAGTGGGGGGGGAGACAAAGCTTTCTTT. Translated: CAWSGGGDKAFF.

This clone has more than one count but fewer than ten. This sequence joins TRBV5-1 and TRBJ2-3, with D possibly TRBD1 on 5 matching bases. The CDR3 loop spans 15 amino acids. CDR1 and CDR2 from the germline V gene are SGHRS and YFSETQ. The V end was cut by 3 bases, the J end by 4 bases, with 15 bases between. The CDR3 DNA sequence: TGCGCCAGCAGCTCCGCAGGGTATGATCCAGATACGCAGTATTTT. Its translation is CASSSAGYDPDTQYF.

The gene calls are TRBV29-1 and TRBJ1-1, with no clear D. Germline-derived CDR1 and CDR2 are SQVTM and ANQGSEA. Trimming pared 4 bases from V and 0 bases from J, leaving 9 bases between. This CDR3 has 13 residues. The DNA for the CDR3 is TGCAGCGTTGTGAGGCAGTTGAACACTGAAGCTTTCTTT. Residues: CSVVRQLNTEAFF.

This clone was found a few times. This chain joins TRBV2 and TRBJ1-1; TRBD1 agrees at 10 bases. This CDR3 contains 15 residues. CDR1 and CDR2 from the germline V gene are SNHLY and FYNNEI. V gave up 8 bases and J gave up 4 bases; unmatched junction bases: 10. Here the CDR3 DNA reads TGTGCCAGCGTTTTTACCGGGACAGGGGCCACTGAAGCTTTCTTT. Translated, it gives CASVFTGTGATEAFF.

J is TRBJ1-2 and V is TRBV7-9, with a weak D call TRBD1 (6 bases). CDR1 is SEHNR, CDR2 FQNEAQ, per germline (reference sequence). There are 13 residues in the CDR3. V was cut by 4 bases and J by 3 bases, with 9 bases left in between. This CDR3 is CASSSRTDYGYTF. The CDR3 DNA sequence: TGTGCCAGCAGCTCACGGACAGACTATGGCTACACCTTC.

V gene TRBV30 combines with J gene TRBJ1-3; D is unclear. V was clipped by 2 bases and J by 2 bases, with 13 bases between them. The CDR3 is 15 amino acids. The germline CDR1 and CDR2 sequences are GTSNPN and SVGIG (reference sequence). The CDR3 DNA sequence: TGTGCCTGGAGTAGAATCGCTTTAGCTGGAAACACCATATATTTT. It translates to CAWSRIALAGNTIYF.

The CDR3 region has the DNA TGCGCCAGCAGCCTGCGGACTAGCGGGAGGTTCACAGATACGCAGTATTTT. It translates to CASSLRTSGRFTDTQYF. This chain uses TRBV5-1 with TRBJ2-3; TRBD2 matches 14 bases. The CDR3 spans 17 residues. CDR1 is SGHRS and CDR2 is YFSETQ in the germline V gene. The J segment lost 2 bases and the V segment lost 4 bases, leaving 6 bases of the junction unmatched.

The V gene is TRBV9, the J gene TRBJ2-1, with D possibly TRBD2 on 6 matching bases. Germline V gene data show CDR1 as SGDLS and CDR2 as YYNGEE. Deletions cut 4 bases from V and 12 bases from J, with 26 bases between. This CDR3 contains 16 residues. CDR3 sequence reads: CASSPTGGRPSRGQFF. The CDR3 DNA follows: TGTGCCAGCAGCCCTACTGGGGGGAGACCCTCCCGCGGGCAGTTCTTC.

The chain links TRBV29-1 to TRBJ2-1; 16 nucleotides line up with TRBD2. CDR3 length: 18 residues. V lost 6 bases to trimming and J lost 2 bases; unmatched junction nucleotides: 10. Per the germline V gene, CDR1 is SQVTM and CDR2 is ANQGSEA. The CDR3 sequence is CSVASGLAGGNPYNEQFF. DNA for the CDR3: TGCAGCGTCGCCTCGGGACTAGCGGGGGGGAACCCCTACAATGAGCAGTTCTTC.

This clone was seen more than once but under ten times. This sequence joins TRBV7-6 and TRBJ2-7; 9 nucleotides agree with TRBD1. Germline CDR1 and CDR2: SGHVS and FNYEAQ. V trimming: 4 bases; J trimming: 7 bases; junction bases outside the gene matches: 11. The CDR3 is 15 residues long. The CDR3 bases are TGTGCCAGCAGCTACGGACAGGGGCGGGTCTCTGAGCAGTACTTC. This gives the protein CASSYGQGRVSEQYF.

This chain uses TRBV6-5 with TRBJ2-3, with 10 nucleotides matching TRBD2. The CDR3 loop spans 14 amino acids. The germline V gene has CDR1 MNHEY and CDR2 SVGAGI. The ends lost 6 bases at V and 4 bases at J; junction bases unmatched: 4. CDR3 DNA: TGTGCCAGCAGCGTAGCGGGGGGACCAGATACGCAGTATTTT. Protein sequence: CASSVAGGPDTQYF.

This clone was counted many times. The V gene is TRBV7-2, the J gene TRBJ2-6; D unclear. The CDR3 loop spans 14 amino acids. V was shortened by 4 bases and J by 0 bases, with 4 bases between the two germline ends. Germline values: CDR1 SGHTA, CDR2 FQGNSA. CDR3 sequence: CASSSVSGANVLTF. Here the CDR3 DNA reads TGTGCCAGCAGCTCTGTCTCTGGGGCCAACGTCCTGACTTTC.

In regard to this clone: In the same sample, other DNA sequences code for this CDR3. CDR3 DNA: TGTGCCACCAGCAGAGATCTGGGCTCCTACGAGCAGTACTTC. It is translated as CATSRDLGSYEQYF. This chain joins TRBV15 and TRBJ2-7, with D hard to call. This CDR3 has 14 residues. CDR1 is LNHNV, CDR2 YYDKDF, per germline (reference sequence). The V end lost 0 bases, the J end lost 0 bases, and 6 bases lay between the germline ends.

V is TRBV5-4 and J is TRBJ2-2; 7 nucleotides line up with TRBD1. The J segment lost 4 bases and the V segment lost 3 bases, leaving 0 bases of the junction unmatched. The CDR3 covers 13 residues. Germline lookup yields CDR1 SGHNT and CDR2 YYREEE (reference sequence). CDR3 coding DNA: TGTGCCAGCAGCTGGGACAGCACCGGGGAGCTGTTTTTT. Protein sequence: CASSWDSTGELFF.

This clone showed up just a few times. The rearrangement links TRBV30 to TRBJ1-1; D is uncertain. From germline, CDR1 is GTSNPN and CDR2 SVGIG (reference sequence). The length of the CDR3 is 14 residues. V dropped 4 bases and J dropped 1 base, with 13 bases sitting between them. In DNA form, the CDR3 reads TGTGCCTGGACCCGGGTCAACCCGAACACTGAAGCTTTCTTT. This translates into CAWTRVNPNTEAFF.

The CDR3 nucleotides read TGTGCCAGCAGTTTAGGGGGAGGGGGACCTCAGGTC. Its translation is CASSLGGGGPQV. The chain couples TRBV25-1 to TRBJ2-7, with D possibly matching TRBD2 (7 bases). The CDR3 contains 12 residues. Looked up from germline, CDR1 is MGHDK and CDR2 is SYGVNS.

The V gene is TRBV14, the J gene TRBJ2-1; a weak D match, TRBD2 (6 bases). The V gene's germline CDR1 is SGHDN and CDR2 FVKESK. Trimming removed 1 base at V and 3 bases at J, with 10 bases between. The CDR3 length is 15 residues. CDR3 in DNA: TGTGCCAGCAGCCAAGTATGGGGGGTCTACAATGAGCAGTTCTTC. Its protein is CASSQVWGVYNEQFF. Together with reference TRBV14 and TRBJ2-1, the CDR3 gives the full variable domain: EAGVTQFPSHSVIEKGQTVTLRCDPISGHDNLYWYRRVMGKEIKFLLHFVKESKQDESGMPNNRFLAERTGGTYSTLKVQPAELEDSGVYFCASSQVWGVYNEQFFGPGTRLTVL.